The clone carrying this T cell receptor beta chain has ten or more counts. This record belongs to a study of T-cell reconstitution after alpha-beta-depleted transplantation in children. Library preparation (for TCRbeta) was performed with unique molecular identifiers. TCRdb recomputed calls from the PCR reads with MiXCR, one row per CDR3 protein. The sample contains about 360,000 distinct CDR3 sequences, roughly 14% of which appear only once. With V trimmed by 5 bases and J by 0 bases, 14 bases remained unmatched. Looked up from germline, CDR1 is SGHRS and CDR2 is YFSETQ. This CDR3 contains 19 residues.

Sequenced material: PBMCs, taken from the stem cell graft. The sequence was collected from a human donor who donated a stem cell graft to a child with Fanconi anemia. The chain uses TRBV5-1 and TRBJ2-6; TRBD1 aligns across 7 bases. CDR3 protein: CASRSFTGTANSGANVLTF. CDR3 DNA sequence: TGCGCCAGCAGAAGCTTTACCGGGACAGCTAACTCTGGGGCCAACGTCCTGACTTTC.